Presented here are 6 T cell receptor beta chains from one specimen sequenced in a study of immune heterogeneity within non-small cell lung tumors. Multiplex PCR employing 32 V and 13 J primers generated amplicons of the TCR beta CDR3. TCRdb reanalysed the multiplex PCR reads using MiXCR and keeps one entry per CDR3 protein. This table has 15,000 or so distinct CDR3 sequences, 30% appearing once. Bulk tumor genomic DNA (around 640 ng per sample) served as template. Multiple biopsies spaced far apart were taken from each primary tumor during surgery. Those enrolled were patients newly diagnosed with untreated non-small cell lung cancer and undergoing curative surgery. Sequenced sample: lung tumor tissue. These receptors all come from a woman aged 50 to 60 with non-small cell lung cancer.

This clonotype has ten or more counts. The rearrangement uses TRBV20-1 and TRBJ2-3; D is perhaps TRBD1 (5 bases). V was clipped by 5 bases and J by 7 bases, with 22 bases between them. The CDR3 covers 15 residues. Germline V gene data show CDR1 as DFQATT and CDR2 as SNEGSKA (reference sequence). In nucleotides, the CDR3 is TGCAGTGCTCGGCTAAGACAGCTAATGTTATATACGCAGTATTTT. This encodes CSARLRQLMLYTQYF.

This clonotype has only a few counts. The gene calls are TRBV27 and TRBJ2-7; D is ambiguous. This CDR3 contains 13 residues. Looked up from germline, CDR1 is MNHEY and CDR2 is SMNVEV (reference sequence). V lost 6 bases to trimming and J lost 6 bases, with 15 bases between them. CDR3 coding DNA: TGTGCCAGCAGCGACTCCGACTTGGCCGAGCAGTACTTC. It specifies CASSDSDLAEQYF.

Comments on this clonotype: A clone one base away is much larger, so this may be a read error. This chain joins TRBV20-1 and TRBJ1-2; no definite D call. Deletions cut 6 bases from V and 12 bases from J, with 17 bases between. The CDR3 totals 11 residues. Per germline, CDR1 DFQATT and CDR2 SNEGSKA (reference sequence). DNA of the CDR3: TGCAGTGCCCGTAGGAGCACTCTCCACACCTTC. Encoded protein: CSARRSTLHTF.

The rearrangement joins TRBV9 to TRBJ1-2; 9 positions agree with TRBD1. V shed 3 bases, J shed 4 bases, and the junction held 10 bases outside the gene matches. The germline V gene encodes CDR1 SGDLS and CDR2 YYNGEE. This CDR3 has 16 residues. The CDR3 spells CASSADPQDRGYGYTF. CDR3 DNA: TGTGCCAGCAGCGCCGATCCCCAGGACAGGGGCTATGGCTACACCTTC.

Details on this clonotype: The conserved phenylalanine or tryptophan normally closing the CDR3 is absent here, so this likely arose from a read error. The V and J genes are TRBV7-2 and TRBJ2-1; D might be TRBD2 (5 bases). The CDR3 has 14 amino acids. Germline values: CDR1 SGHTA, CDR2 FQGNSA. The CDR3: CASSLAGSYNEQFL. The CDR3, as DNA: TGTGCCAGCAGCCTAGCCGGATCCTACAATGAGCAGTTCTTA.

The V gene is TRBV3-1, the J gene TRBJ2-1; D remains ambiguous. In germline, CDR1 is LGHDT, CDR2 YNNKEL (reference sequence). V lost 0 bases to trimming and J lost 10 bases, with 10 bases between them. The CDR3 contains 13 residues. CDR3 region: CASSQEALYEQFF. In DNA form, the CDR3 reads TGTGCCAGCAGCCAAGAGGCCTTGTACGAGCAGTTCTTC.